The 24 T cell receptor beta chains in this list originate from one sample, sequenced in a study of T cell responses to AZD1222 COVID-19 vaccine. Sequencing was performed with immunoSEQ multiplex PCR; in TCRdb, only in-frame clones are kept and a portion is missing. The sample carries about 170,000 clones, around 85% recorded once. Sequenced here: peripheral blood, sampled 28 days after the second AZD1222 dose. The receptors here all came from an adult who received the AZD1222 COVID-19 vaccine.

This clone was seen a single time. This rearrangement joins TRBV25-1 to TRBJ1-2; D perhaps matches TRBD1 (6 bases). This CDR3 has 12 residues. With 10 bases removed from V and 3 bases from J, the gap between germline ends came to 12 bases. Germline V CDR1 and CDR2: MGHDK, SYGVNS. CDR3 in amino acids: CATRRGDYGYTF. CDR3 bases: TGTGCCACCCGTAGGGGGGACTATGGCTACACCTTC.

This clone was detected once. V usage is TRBV5-1 and J usage is TRBJ1-2, with 8 bases aligning to TRBD1. The J segment lost 6 bases and the V segment lost 3 bases, leaving 10 bases of the junction unmatched. Germline V gene lookup returns CDR1 SGHRS and CDR2 YFSETQ. The CDR3 loop spans 15 amino acids. The CDR3 nucleotides read TGCGCCAGCAGCTCCACAGGGGGGAGAGGAAATGGCTACACCTTC. This encodes CASSSTGGRGNGYTF.

V is TRBV9 and J is TRBJ2-6; TRBD2 might be the D (5 bases). The germline V gene has CDR1 SGDLS and CDR2 YYNGEE. The CDR3 loop spans 19 amino acids. The V end lost 4 bases, the J end lost 0 bases, and 20 bases lay between the germline ends. The CDR3 is CASSPSHRGSLSGANVLTF. The CDR3 DNA reads as TGTGCCAGCAGCCCTTCACACCGGGGATCTCTCTCTGGGGCCAACGTCCTGACTTTC.

The genes are TRBV3-1 (or the pseudogene TRBV3-2) and TRBJ2-1, with 15 bases aligning to TRBD2. Germline trimming cut 2 bases from V and 8 bases from J; bases unmatched to any gene: 4. CDR3 length equals 16 residues. Germline assignment: CDR1 LGHDT and CDR2 YNNKEL (reference sequence). CDR3 DNA: TGTGCCAGCAGCCAACCGGGACTAGCGGGGGGCTATGAGCAGTTCTTC. Amino acid sequence: CASSQPGLAGGYEQFF.

The rearrangement joins TRBV7-6 to TRBJ2-7; D is possibly TRBD1 or TRBD2 (5 bases each). Germline CDR1 is SGHVS and CDR2 is FNYEAQ. The CDR3 sequence is 14 residues long. Deletions cut 2 bases from V and 6 bases from J, with 14 bases between. The CDR3 region has the DNA TGTGCCAGCAGCTTAATGGGGGTCACGGGCGAGCAGTACTTC. This gives the protein CASSLMGVTGEQYF.

This chain joins TRBV28 and TRBJ2-5, with a tentative D call TRBD1 (6 bases). CDR3 length: 13 residues. Trimming pared 5 bases from V and 9 bases from J, leaving 16 bases between. In germline, CDR1 is MDHEN, CDR2 SYDVKM. For the CDR3, the DNA is TGTGCCAGCAGTCTTGGGGCGGACAGATCCCAGTACTTC. Translated: CASSLGADRSQYF.

The rearrangement links TRBV19 to TRBJ1-5, with D unclear. V lost 0 bases and J 0 bases, leaving 6 bases between the germline ends. This CDR3 contains 15 residues. The germline V gene encodes CDR1 LNHDA and CDR2 SQIVND (reference sequence). CDR3 protein: CASSIDDYSNQPQHF. The DNA for the CDR3 is TGTGCCAGTAGTATAGACGATTATAGCAATCAGCCCCAGCATTTT.

The chain carries TRBV29-1 and TRBJ2-1, with 8 bases matching TRBD2. The V gene end was trimmed by 6 bases and the J gene end by 4 bases; junction bases not matched to a gene: 5. Germline V gives CDR1 SQVTM, CDR2 ANQGSEA. This CDR3 has 13 amino acids. The CDR3 nucleotides are TGCAGCGTAAGCGGGGGCCGATACAATGAGCAGTTCTTC. It codes for CSVSGGRYNEQFF.

This clone was counted once. V is TRBV6-5 and J is TRBJ1-6; TRBD1 matches 8 bases. The germline V gene has CDR1 MNHEY and CDR2 SVGAGI. This CDR3 is 14 amino acids long. V shed 6 bases, J shed 10 bases, and the junction held 8 bases outside the gene matches. In nucleotides, the CDR3 is TGTGCCAGCAGAAGCGGACAGGGTAGCTCACCCCTCCACTTT. Its translation is CASRSGQGSSPLHF.

This chain uses TRBV7-2 with TRBJ2-2; D is ambiguous. From germline, CDR1 is SGHTA and CDR2 FQGNSA. The V gene lost 1 base and the J gene lost 3 bases, with 9 bases spanning the gap. The CDR3 length is 15 residues. CDR3 loop: CASSLEAVDTGELFF. CDR3 coding DNA: TGTGCCAGCAGCTTAGAGGCGGTAGACACCGGGGAGCTGTTTTTT.

The chain uses TRBV7-2 and TRBJ2-5, with TRBD2 matching 8 bases. There are 15 residues in the CDR3. The junction had 7 bases not matched to a gene; V was cut back by 2 bases and J by 5 bases. CDR1 is SGHTA, CDR2 FQGNSA, per germline. CDR3 amino acids: CASSLRGSGAETQYF. In nucleotides, the CDR3 is TGTGCCAGCAGCTTAAGAGGTAGCGGGGCGGAGACCCAGTACTTC.

The rearrangement joins TRBV5-1 to TRBJ2-4; perhaps TRBD1 as D (5 bases). Germline CDR1 is SGHRS and CDR2 is YFSETQ. This CDR3 region has 16 residues. The V and J ends lost 5 bases and 0 bases respectively, with 15 bases between them. The CDR3 here is CASRLGGALAKNIQYF. CDR3 DNA sequence: TGCGCCAGCAGACTGGGTGGGGCCCTAGCCAAAAACATTCAGTACTTC.

The chain uses TRBV15 and TRBJ2-2, with 12 bases identical to TRBD2. Trimming cost V 3 bases and J 3 bases; bases outside gene matches: 8. This CDR3 comprises 18 residues. Per germline, CDR1 LNHNV and CDR2 YYDKDF (reference sequence). The CDR3 coding sequence is TGTGCCACCAGCAGCAAACGACTAGCGGGGGTCCACACCGGGGAGCTGTTTTTT. It is translated as CATSSKRLAGVHTGELFF.

The chain uses TRBV15 and TRBJ2-7; D assignment may be TRBD1 or TRBD2 (5 bases each). The CDR3 totals 17 residues. V lost 0 bases, J lost 3 bases, and 18 bases lay in between. Germline V lookup: CDR1 LNHNV, CDR2 YYDKDF (reference sequence). CDR3 coding DNA: TGTGCCACCAGCAGAGATCTAGGGACGGGATATATCTACGAGCAGTACTTC. Residues: CATSRDLGTGYIYEQYF.

The V gene is TRBV12-5, the J gene TRBJ2-2; the match to TRBD1 covers 8 bases. Germline CDR1 LGHNT, CDR2 FRNRAP. V gave up 0 bases and J gave up 7 bases; unmatched junction bases: 13. The CDR3 covers 18 residues. This chain's CDR3 is CASGLVMWGRGQRGELFF. CDR3 DNA: TGTGCTAGTGGTTTGGTAATGTGGGGCAGGGGGCAACGCGGGGAGCTGTTTTTT.

The genes are TRBV4-1 and TRBJ1-1; weak D call: TRBD1 (5 bases). V shed 4 bases and J shed 2 bases, with 8 bases lying between them. Per the germline V gene, CDR1 is MGHRA and CDR2 is YSYEKL. This CDR3 spans 13 amino acids. The CDR3 DNA sequence: TGCGCCAGCAGCCCGACAGTTAACACTGAAGCTTTCTTT. Its protein product is CASSPTVNTEAFF.

This chain links TRBV11-2 with TRBJ2-3, with D perhaps given as TRBD1 or TRBD2 (6 bases each). This CDR3 comprises 15 residues. Looked up from germline, CDR1 is SGHAT and CDR2 is FQNNGV. V was cut by 7 bases and J by 3 bases, with 17 bases left in between. In nucleotides, the CDR3 is TGTGCCAGCAACGTAATGGGGGGCCGGACAGATACGCAGTATTTT. This translates into CASNVMGGRTDTQYF.

The CDR3 nucleotides read TGTGCCAGCTCAGGGGACACCGGGGAGCTGTTTTTT. Protein: CASSGDTGELFF. The chain couples TRBV18 to TRBJ2-2, with D unresolved. Germline CDR1 reads KGHSH; CDR2 reads LQKENI. There are 12 residues in the CDR3. V shed 5 bases and J shed 3 bases, with 4 bases lying between them.

This chain connects TRBV4-1 to TRBJ1-4, with TRBD1 as a possible D gene (5 bases). There are 15 residues in the CDR3. Deletions cut 1 base from V and 8 bases from J, with 14 bases between. Per germline, CDR1 MGHRA and CDR2 YSYEKL. The CDR3: CASSQVGVGGEKLFF. The CDR3, as DNA: TGCGCCAGCAGCCAAGTCGGGGTCGGGGGAGAAAAACTGTTTTTT.

This sequence joins TRBV4-2 and TRBJ1-6; 7 nucleotides agree with TRBD1. Germline values: CDR1 LGHNA, CDR2 YNFKEQ. The CDR3 length is 16 residues. J lost 7 bases, V lost 5 bases, and 11 bases had no gene match. The CDR3 region has the DNA TGTGCCAGCAGCACCCCTTGGACAGGACCAAATTCACCCCTCCACTTT. Amino acids: CASSTPWTGPNSPLHF.

The chain has TRBV2 and TRBJ1-4; D is unclear. This CDR3 comprises 15 residues. With 1 base removed from V and 5 bases from J, the gap between germline ends came to 11 bases. Germline V gives CDR1 SNHLY, CDR2 FYNNEI. The CDR3 here is CASSEVQTGNEKLFF. DNA of the CDR3: TGTGCCAGCAGTGAAGTCCAGACGGGAAATGAAAAACTGTTTTTT.

V and J are TRBV7-2 and TRBJ1-1; D may be TRBD1 (6 bases). The CDR3 covers 14 residues. Germline V gives CDR1 SGHTA, CDR2 FQGNSA. V was cut by 4 bases and J by 0 bases, with 9 bases left in between. CDR3 in amino acids: CASSYGQMNTEAFF. The CDR3 DNA reads as TGTGCCAGCAGCTACGGACAGATGAACACTGAAGCTTTCTTT.

The J gene is TRBJ1-4, the V gene TRBV5-1; 8 bases align to TRBD1. This CDR3 is 14 amino acids long. J was trimmed by 7 bases and V by 4 bases; bases with no gene match: 6. The germline gives CDR1 SGHRS, CDR2 YFSETQ. The CDR3 reads CASSPGQGPEKLFF. In DNA, the CDR3 is TGCGCCAGCAGCCCCGGACAGGGTCCTGAAAAACTGTTTTTT.

The V and J genes are TRBV10-3 and TRBJ1-1; TRBD1 matches 8 bases. Germline trimming cut 2 bases from V and 8 bases from J; bases unmatched to any gene: 7. CDR1 is ENHRY, CDR2 SYGVKD, per germline. This CDR3 comprises 14 residues. This chain's CDR3 is CAISEIGQGPEAFF. The CDR3 DNA reads as TGTGCCATCAGTGAGATCGGACAGGGACCAGAAGCTTTCTTT.